The next 11 T cell receptor beta chains were all read from a single sample in a study of blood T cell repertoires in COVID-19. Profiling relied on immunoSEQ multiplex PCR, and the TCRdb table lists in-frame clones only, not all of them. Found here are around 41,000 clones, 85% to 90% of them singletons; the top ten hold approximately 4.8%. What was sequenced was peripheral blood. These receptors were taken from a human donor in a cohort sampled during active COVID-19.

The chain combines TRBV11-2 with TRBJ2-5, with 9 bases lining up with TRBD1. Germline CDR1 SGHAT, CDR2 FQNNGV. The CDR3 has 14 amino acids. The V gene end was trimmed by 3 bases and the J gene end by 4 bases; junction bases not matched to a gene: 3. The CDR3 here is CASSFNRGLETQYF. In nucleotides, the CDR3 is TGTGCCAGCAGCTTCAACAGGGGGCTAGAGACCCAGTACTTC.

The V gene is TRBV5-1, the J gene TRBJ1-2; unclear D gene. The CDR3 spans 14 residues. The ends were cut back, 0 bases at V and 3 bases at J, with 9 bases in the middle. Germline V lookup: CDR1 SGHRS, CDR2 YFSETQ. In DNA, the CDR3 is TGCGCCAGCAGCTTGGCTCCCGGGGACTATGGCTACACCTTC. It is translated as CASSLAPGDYGYTF.

The rearrangement joins TRBV5-6 to TRBJ2-1; a weak D match, TRBD2 (6 bases). V lost 4 bases and J lost 5, with 16 bases in between. Germline CDR1 and CDR2: SGHDT and YYEEEE. CDR3 size: 15 residues. CDR3 sequence (DNA): TGTGCCAGCAGCCCACCCCGGAGGACTAACAATGAGCAGTTCTTC. It yields the protein CASSPPRRTNNEQFF.

The chain combines TRBV6-4 with TRBJ2-5; 9 bases are a match to TRBD1. The ends lost 5 bases at V and 2 bases at J; junction bases unmatched: 6. This CDR3 has 15 amino acids. In germline, CDR1 is MRHNA, CDR2 SNTAGT. CDR3 nucleotide sequence: TGTGCCAGCAGTCCGACCGGGACAGGGCAAGAGACCCAGTACTTC. It yields the protein CASSPTGTGQETQYF.

CDR3 coding DNA: TGCGCCAGCAGCCAAGAAAACACCTCCCAACGGACCCAGTACTTC. Translated: CASSQENTSQRTQYF. This chain links TRBV4-1 with TRBJ2-5; D not resolved. Trimming pared 0 bases from V and 7 bases from J, leaving 15 bases between. The V gene's germline CDR1 is MGHRA and CDR2 YSYEKL. CDR3 length: 15 residues.

The genes are TRBV6-2 or TRBV6-3 and TRBJ1-4; 9 bases are a match to TRBD1. With V trimmed by 5 bases and J by 4 bases, 5 bases remained unmatched. Germline V lookup: CDR1 MNHEY, CDR2 SVGEGT. The CDR3 has 15 residues. Here the CDR3 DNA reads TGTGCCAGCAGTACTCCGGGACAGGGTAATGAAAAACTGTTTTTT. Translated: CASSTPGQGNEKLFF.

In DNA form, the CDR3 reads TGTGCCAGTAGTACCGTACGGACTAGCGGGAGGGCCTACAATGAGCAGTTCTTC. Translated, it gives CASSTVRTSGRAYNEQFF. This chain links TRBV19 with TRBJ2-1; TRBD2 matches at 15 bases. This CDR3 spans 18 amino acids. Trimming took 4 bases from V and 2 from J; bases not matched to a gene: 6. From germline, CDR1 is LNHDA and CDR2 SQIVND (reference sequence).

The DNA for the CDR3 is TGTGCCAGCAGCTTTGGACTCGGCATAGATACGCAGTATTTT. It yields the protein CASSFGLGIDTQYF. V gene TRBV11-1 combines with J gene TRBJ2-3, with a weak D call TRBD2 (5 bases). Germline V lookup: CDR1 SGHAT, CDR2 FQDESV (reference sequence). The CDR3 has 14 residues. Trimming removed 3 bases at V and 5 bases at J, with 12 bases between.

The V call is TRBV11-2, the J call TRBJ2-7; D not certain. This CDR3 has 17 residues. Germline V lookup: CDR1 SGHAT, CDR2 FQNNGV. The V and J ends lost 5 bases and 1 base respectively, with 21 bases between them. CDR3: CASSLTASARLSYEQYF. In DNA form, the CDR3 reads TGTGCCAGCAGCCTAACTGCTTCAGCAAGACTTTCCTACGAGCAGTACTTC.

The chain uses TRBV19 and TRBJ2-1; unclear D gene. Trimming shortened V by 3 bases and J by 6 bases, and 6 bases separated the two germline ends. The CDR3 covers 12 residues. CDR1 LNHDA and CDR2 SQIVND come from the germline V gene (reference sequence). The DNA of the CDR3 is TGTGCCAGTAGTATCCGTAGCAATGAGCAGTTCTTC. It is translated as CASSIRSNEQFF. Drawing the rest from reference TRBV19 and TRBJ2-1, the complete variable domain is DGGITQSPKYLFRKEGQNVTLSCEQNLNHDAMYWYRQDPGQGLRLIYYSQIVNDFQKGDIAEGYSVSREKKESFPLTVTSAQKNPTAFYLCASSIRSNEQFFGPGTRLTVL.

The chain is built from TRBV5-1 and TRBJ2-7, with 7 bases fitting TRBD1. This CDR3 spans 12 amino acids. Germline V lookup: CDR1 SGHRS, CDR2 YFSETQ. Trimming cost V 4 bases and J 9 bases; bases outside gene matches: 7. The CDR3 DNA reads as TGCGCCAGCAGCACGGACAGGTCCTCGCAGTACTTC. Its translation: CASSTDRSSQYF. The complete variable domain, with remaining parts taken from reference TRBV5-1 and TRBJ2-7, reads KAGVTQTPRYLIKTRGQQVTLSCSPISGHRSVSWYQQTPGQGLQFLFEYFSETQRNKGNFPGRFSGRQFSNSRSEMNVSTLELGDSALYLCASSTDRSSQYFGPGTRLTVT.